This T cell receptor beta chain was observed in a study of blood T cells in healthy people across ages (dated by TCRdb to about 2015). Background on the whole study: Template switching captured roughly one uniquely barcoded TCR beta cDNA molecule per two T cells in model experiments. Using deep sequencing normalized with unique cDNA molecular identifiers, the study measured how TCR beta repertoire diversity changes with age. Four age groups were formed from the donors: young (average roughly 15 years), middle-aged (approximately 39), aged (62) and long-lived (less than 85). Donors of different ages were randomly distributed across sequencing lanes to avoid experimental bias. Using the same blood draw, the study looked at two additional independent replicas of 1 million unique cDNA reads for two donors, one aged 18 to 30 and the other aged 80 or older. Broad study findings and their caveats: Observed TCR beta diversity per million T cells fell roughly linearly with age, and a significant reduction was already apparent by age around 40. A strong correlation was found between observed TCR beta diversity and the percentage of naive T cells measured by flow cytometry. Estimates of total diversity from one million sequenced T cells were regarded as lower bounds and underestimates. The long-lived group showed more naive CD4+ T cells, fewer expanded clones and increased TCR diversity than the aged group, suggesting age selection. Bulk unsorted PBMC profiling prevented conclusive comparison of naive and antigen-experienced compartments. Because donor CMV infection status was unknown, age-related changes in expanded clonotypes were potentially confounded.

Systemically healthy Caucasian individuals from Russia, approximately 39 in total and aged about 6 to 95 years, were included as donors. Each donor gave about 10 milliliters of peripheral blood, drawn into EDTA-treated Vacutainer tubes. Ficoll-Paque density-gradient centrifugation was used to isolate PBMCs, with at least 6 million obtained per sample. Trizol reagent was used to extract total RNA from PBMCs, with at least 6 micrograms per sample. Naive CD45RAhigh/CD27high T cell percentages were measured by flow cytometry on a PBMC aliquot from every donor. Receptor libraries were prepared by 5' RACE. For sequencing, an Illumina HiSeq 2500 was employed. A second roughly 7 to 11 cycle PCR used a sample-barcoded 5' primer and a J-beta primer mix. A template-switch 5' adaptor carrying 12 random nucleotides introduced a unique molecular identifier onto each TCR beta cDNA molecule. At least 2.5 million CDR3-containing paired-end reads were obtained from each sample. The Mint cDNA synthesis kit, primed by a TRBC-specific oligonucleotide, was used to synthesize first-strand cDNA from all RNA. Following uracil-DNA glycosylase treatment, a first 18-cycle PCR with universal primers M1SS and BC2_uni_R was performed on all cDNA. The paper's data handling went like this. Each sample was normalized by randomly selecting 1 million high-quality reads, each carrying a distinct molecular identifier. Reads with shared molecular identifiers were discarded instead of being binned into consensus sequences. MiTCR, set to a Q25 quality threshold and the strictest error-elimination algorithm, was used for CDR3 identification, clonotype clustering and error correction. A nonparametric unseen species model with Euler transformation was used to estimate lower-bound total TCR beta diversity. The public reads were reanalyzed by TCRdb: fastp trimming at Q25, MiXCR alignment, in-frame beta chains only. Each entry is one CDR3 protein sequence, shown with its most common DNA and genes. TCRdb assigned the V and J calls; the authors' analysis was not used. This sample has around 1,100,000 distinct CDR3 sequences in its table, and under 40% of those were observed once. In total, the top ten clones hold around 13% of the sample.

Worth noting for this clonotype: It lacks a known antigen. No much larger clone is present one base from it, and per-base qualities are unavailable.

Looking up the germline V gene yields CDR1 MNHNS and CDR2 SASEGT. From the cysteine up to the phenylalanine, the CDR3 has a length of 17 residues. Solely the CDR3 DNA is kept, with 51 bases framed from the first base. V lost 8 bases and J lost 7 bases, and the count of bases not matched to a germline gene is 15. The sequence links TRBV6-1 to TRBJ1-4; 11 central bases correspond to TRBD1. The TCR sequence derives from a man between 18 and 29 years old in good health. Sequencing was performed on blood. Read as DNA, the sequence is TGTGCCAGCGGGCTGCCCCCGGACAGGGGGCGATTTGAAAAACTGTTTTTT. Its product reads: CASGLPPDRGRFEKLFF.